These 20 T cell receptor beta chains originate from one sample sequenced in a study of shared clonotypes between healthy human individuals. Clones were sequenced by immunoSEQ multiplex PCR, and TCRdb holds only the in-frame ones, with some missing. The sample has fewer than 2.5 million clones, 80% to 95% seen once; the top ten hold 0.35% to 0.45%. Sequencing was carried out using naive CD4+ T cells from PBMCs. Subset reported: CD45RA+ positively selected. The receptors here all came from a man younger than 30 in good health. Some clones in this sample may be carry-over from other donors' samples.

The chain joins TRBV11-2 to TRBJ2-2; a weak D match, TRBD2 (5 bases). V dropped 6 bases and J dropped 4 bases, with 15 bases sitting between them. The CDR3 length is 15 residues. The germline V gene encodes CDR1 SGHAT and CDR2 FQNNGV. CDR3 sequence: CASRERSGGTGELFF. The DNA of the CDR3 is TGTGCCAGCAGGGAGCGGTCCGGAGGCACCGGGGAGCTGTTTTTT.

V and J are TRBV7-2 and TRBJ1-5, with D possibly matching TRBD1 (6 bases). The V gene lost 5 bases and the J gene lost 4 bases, with 12 bases spanning the gap. There are 14 residues in the CDR3. Germline assignment: CDR1 SGHTA and CDR2 FQGNSA. The CDR3 nucleotides read TGTGCCAGCAGCACGGGGACACCGAATCAGCCCCAGCATTTT. The encoded protein is CASSTGTPNQPQHF.

This clone was picked up one time. The chain is built from TRBV9 and TRBJ2-1, with TRBD2 matching over 11 bases. This CDR3 has 18 residues. The ends lost 2 bases at V and 5 bases at J; junction bases unmatched: 12. The germline gives CDR1 SGDLS, CDR2 YYNGEE. The CDR3 DNA reads as TGTGCCAGCAGCGTTTCGGCTAGCGGGAGGATTGGGGACAATGAGCAGTTCTTC. Residues: CASSVSASGRIGDNEQFF.

Only one count was recorded for this clone. The rearrangement uses TRBV5-1 and TRBJ2-6; 11 positions match TRBD1. V was pared by 5 bases and J by 0 bases, with 4 bases of the junction left unmatched. This CDR3 comprises 17 residues. Germline CDR1 and CDR2: SGHRS and YFSETQ. The CDR3 is CASRPGQGASGANVLTF. CDR3 nucleotide sequence: TGCGCCAGCAGGCCCGGACAGGGGGCCTCTGGGGCCAACGTCCTGACTTTC.

The sample holds one count of this clone. The chain joins TRBV28 to TRBJ1-4, with D possibly TRBD1 on 5 matching bases. CDR1 MDHEN and CDR2 SYDVKM come from the germline V gene. V lost 3 bases and J lost 2, with 10 bases in between. This CDR3 spans 15 amino acids. CDR3 sequence reads: CASSFRVGTNEKLFF. CDR3 in DNA: TGTGCCAGCAGTTTCAGGGTAGGGACTAATGAAAAACTGTTTTTT.

The rearrangement links TRBV7-3 to TRBJ2-3; D is perhaps TRBD2 (6 bases). The germline CDR1 and CDR2 sequences are SGHTA and FQGTGA. V lost 6 bases, J lost 6 bases, and 19 bases lay in between. There are 15 residues in the CDR3. This chain's CDR3 is CASSPVSGFVDTQYF. The CDR3 nucleotides read TGTGCCAGCAGTCCTGTCAGCGGGTTTGTTGATACGCAGTATTTT.

The genes are TRBV4-3 and TRBJ1-5; D not resolved. The CDR3 consists of 15 residues. Germline V gene data show CDR1 as LGHNA and CDR2 as YSLEER. V was cut by 0 bases and J by 3 bases, with 9 bases left in between. This CDR3 is CASSQDEQNNQPQHF. The CDR3 DNA sequence: TGCGCCAGCAGCCAAGATGAACAGAACAATCAGCCCCAGCATTTT.

V is TRBV19 and J is TRBJ1-5, with TRBD1 matching 10 bases. V dropped 4 bases and J dropped 1; count of bases not matched to a gene: 16. This CDR3 is 20 amino acids long. CDR1 is LNHDA, CDR2 SQIVND, per germline (reference sequence). The CDR3 region has the DNA TGTGCCAGTAGTACCGAATTTGACAGGGGGCAGGTCGTAAGCAATCAGCCCCAGCATTTT. Translating it yields CASSTEFDRGQVVSNQPQHF.

J is TRBJ2-5 and V is TRBV6-1; D is possibly TRBD1 (5 bases). The tail of the sequence fits TRBJ2-7 better, so the J call may be wrong. CDR3 length: 15 residues. Germline CDR1 MNHNS, CDR2 SASEGT. CDR3 protein: CASSEAQGGSYEQYF. The CDR3 DNA reads as TGTGCCAGCAGTGAAGCCCAGGGTGGCTCCTACGAGCAGTACTTC.

The CDR3 DNA is TGCAGCGTGGGTCCTCTTGGGGACTATGGCTACACCTTC. Its translation is CSVGPLGDYGYTF. The gene calls are TRBV29-1 and TRBJ1-2; D is unclear. This CDR3 has 13 amino acids. Trimming stripped 6 bases from V and 3 bases from J, with 14 bases between. The germline V gene has CDR1 SQVTM and CDR2 ANQGSEA.

The rearrangement joins TRBV12-5 to TRBJ2-1; D is perhaps TRBD1 or TRBD2 (5 bases each). The V and J ends lost 6 bases and 6 bases respectively, with 12 bases between them. The CDR3 has 13 residues. Germline values: CDR1 LGHNT, CDR2 FRNRAP. Here the CDR3 reads CASGWGRGNEQFF. The DNA for the CDR3 is TGTGCTAGTGGCTGGGGGAGAGGCAATGAGCAGTTCTTC.

V is TRBV28 and J is TRBJ1-1; D remains ambiguous. The germline V gene encodes CDR1 MDHEN and CDR2 SYDVKM. V lost 7 bases and J lost 1, with 13 bases in between. The CDR3 spans 14 residues. The DNA for the CDR3 is TGTGCCAGCACCGTATTGACGGGGAACACTGAAGCTTTCTTT. It translates to CASTVLTGNTEAFF. The full variable domain, in which reference TRBV28 and TRBJ1-1 provide the parts outside the CDR3, is DVKVTQSSRYLVKRTGEKVFLECVQDMDHENMFWYRQDPGLGLRLIYFSYDVKMKEKGDIPEGYSVSREKKERFSLILESASTNQTSMYLCASTVLTGNTEAFFGQGTRLTVV.

V and J are TRBV6-5 and TRBJ2-1; D is unresolved. Trimming pared 7 bases from V and 0 bases from J, leaving 10 bases between. Germline V gene sequence: CDR1 MNHEY, CDR2 SVGAGI. The CDR3 runs 14 residues. In DNA form, the CDR3 reads TGTGCCAGCACCAAGACCTACTCCTACAATGAGCAGTTCTTC. It yields the protein CASTKTYSYNEQFF.

The chain links TRBV6-1 to TRBJ2-1, with D possibly being TRBD1 (6 bases). This CDR3 has 11 amino acids. The germline V gene encodes CDR1 MNHNS and CDR2 SASEGT. The V end was cut by 5 bases, the J end by 13 bases, with 12 bases between. CDR3 DNA sequence: TGTGCCAGCAGTCCCGGGACACATCAGTTCTTC. Translation: CASSPGTHQFF.

This clone turned up a few times. The chain employs TRBV30 and TRBJ1-5, with TRBD1 as a possible D gene (5 bases). This CDR3 is 13 amino acids long. The V gene's germline CDR1 is GTSNPN and CDR2 SVGIG (reference sequence). V lost 3 bases, J lost 6 bases, and 12 bases lay in between. CDR3 DNA sequence: TGTGCCTGGAGGACTGCCGGGGGTCAGCCCCAGCATTTT. As protein: CAWRTAGGQPQHF.

The J gene is TRBJ2-2, the V gene TRBV28, with D uncertain. CDR3 length equals 13 residues. The germline V gene encodes CDR1 MDHEN and CDR2 SYDVKM. Trimming pared 5 bases from V and 7 bases from J, leaving 11 bases between. The CDR3 nucleotides read TGTGCCAGCAGTATACCAGGCAGCGGGGAGCTGTTTTTT. It encodes CASSIPGSGELFF.

The chain carries TRBV5-1 and TRBJ2-7; TRBD1 matches 8 bases. V trimming: 3 bases; J trimming: 3 bases; junction bases outside the gene matches: 11. The CDR3 spans 16 residues. From germline, CDR1 is SGHRS and CDR2 YFSETQ. Here the CDR3 reads CASSSDQGARDYEQYF. The CDR3, as DNA: TGCGCCAGCAGCTCTGATCAGGGGGCGCGGGACTACGAGCAGTACTTC.

In its sample, this clone was seen once. This chain uses TRBV6-1 with TRBJ2-1; 12 bases are a match to TRBD2. CDR3 length: 16 residues. The V gene end was trimmed by 4 bases and the J gene end by 3 bases; junction bases not matched to a gene: 4. Germline V CDR1 and CDR2: MNHNS, SASEGT. CDR3 nucleotides: TGTGCCAGCAGTGGTTGGGGACTAGCGGGCTACAATGAGCAGTTCTTC. It codes for CASSGWGLAGYNEQFF.

The chain has TRBV28 and TRBJ1-2, with a tentative D call TRBD1 (6 bases). The CDR3 is 13 amino acids. Trimming shortened V by 4 bases and J by 4 bases, and 10 bases separated the two germline ends. Germline V lookup: CDR1 MDHEN, CDR2 SYDVKM. In DNA, the CDR3 is TGTGCCAGCAGTTACAGGGCCGGCTATGGCTACACCTTC. This sequence encodes CASSYRAGYGYTF.

The chain combines TRBV27 with TRBJ2-7; the match to TRBD2 covers 12 bases. The CDR3 is 14 residues long. CDR1 MNHEY and CDR2 SMNVEV come from the germline V gene (reference sequence). The V and J ends lost 3 bases and 5 bases, in that order; junction bases with no gene match: 2. CDR3 protein: CASSFRLAGDEQYF. In DNA, the CDR3 is TGTGCCAGCAGTTTCCGACTAGCGGGAGACGAGCAGTACTTC.